A selection of T cell receptor beta chains follows, all from one sample in a study of cytomegalovirus exposure and HLA in healthy donors. Clones were read by immunoSEQ multiplex PCR, and TCRdb kept only the in-frame ones, dropping some. The table has about 150,000 clones, 80% seen once. Sequencing used PBMCs. These receptors were collected from a man younger than 45 in good health and CMV-seropositive. Both conserved end residues are part of each CDR3. D genes are given only for firm matches. Size is stated for part of the rows, as once, few or many counts, or as a class when the clone is expanded.

>TRBJ2-3|NA|TRBD2|TRBV7-8
TGTGCCAGCAGCCCGGAGTTAGCGGGAACAGATACGCAGTATTTT
CASSPELAGTDTQYF
>TRBJ2-1|once|TRBD2|TRBV2
TGTGCCAGCATAGAGTTCATTCCGGGAGGGAGCTCCTACAATGAGCAGTTCTTC
CASIEFIPGGSSYNEQFF
>TRBJ1-1|NA|NA|TRBV27
TGTGCCAGCGGGGGGTTTGCTCAGAACACTGAAGCTTTCTTT
CASGGFAQNTEAFF
>TRBJ1-1|NA|NA|TRBV27
TGTGCCAGCAGTTTATATAGTAACACTGAAGCTTTCTTT
CASSLYSNTEAFF
>TRBJ2-3|NA|NA|TRBV5-1
TGCGCCAGCAGCTTGGTAGCGATCACAGATACGCAGTATTTT
CASSLVAITDTQYF
>TRBJ2-3|NA|NA|TRBV2
TGTGCCAGCAGTGAGAGGGGTTACGTGGGACTCCGACCAGAGGATACGCAGTATTTT
CASSERGYVGLRPEDTQYF
>TRBJ1-2|NA|NA|TRBV11-2
TGTGCCAGCAGCTTAAGGTTCCCGACAGCGACCGATGGCTACACCTTC
CASSLRFPTATDGYTF
>TRBJ2-7|NA|NA|TRBV28
TGTGCCAGCAGTTTTGGCACTACCTACGAGCAGTACTTC
CASSFGTTYEQYF
>TRBJ2-1|NA|NA|TRBV9
TGTGCCAGCAGCAAGGACAGATACAATGAGCAGTTCTTC
CASSKDRYNEQFF
>TRBJ2-7|few|NA|TRBV6-9
TGTGCCAGCAGTTACAAAACCTACGAGCAGTACTTC
CASSYKTYEQYF
>TRBJ2-7|NA|TRBD1|TRBV5-1
TGCGCCAGCACCCCGAGGACAGGCGTCTACGAGCAGTACTTC
CASTPRTGVYEQYF
>TRBJ2-7|NA|NA|TRBV27
TGTGCCAGCAGTCGGACTGAGTTCTACGAGCAGTACTTC
CASSRTEFYEQYF
>TRBJ2-7|NA|TRBD1|TRBV27
TGTGCCAGCAGTTTAAGTACAGGGGCGACCTACGAGCAGTACTTC
CASSLSTGATYEQYF
>TRBJ2-7|NA|TRBD2|TRBV4-2
TGTGCCAGCAGCCCTACTAGCGGAGCCTACGAGCAGTACTTC
CASSPTSGAYEQYF
>TRBJ1-5|once|NA|TRBV13
TGTGCCAGCAGCGCGGGGGGGGGCAATCAGCCCCAGCATTTT
CASSAGGGNQPQHF
>TRBJ2-7|once|TRBD1|TRBV28
TGTGCCAGCAGTTTAAGGGGACAGAGGAGCCTCGTGCAGTACTTC
CASSLRGQRSLVQYF
>TRBJ1-2|few|TRBD1|TRBV19
TGTGCCAGTAACCACAGGGGAGGCTACACCTTC
CASNHRGGYTF
>TRBJ2-1|NA|NA|TRBV27
TGTGCCAGCAGTTTCTACCCCGGGCCGAGGGGGAATGAGCAGTTCTTC
CASSFYPGPRGNEQFF
>TRBJ1-3|NA|NA|TRBV6-6
TGTGCCAGCAGTTATGGGGAGCGGGGAAACACCATATATTTT
CASSYGERGNTIYF
>TRBJ2-7|NA|TRBD1|TRBV7-9
TGTGCCAGCAGCTTACCGACAGGGGGCCACGAGCAGTACTTC
CASSLPTGGHEQYF
>TRBJ2-7|NA|TRBD2|TRBV5-1
TGCGCCAGCAGCTCCGGACTAGCGGGTTGGGACGAGCAGTACTTC
CASSSGLAGWDEQYF
>TRBJ2-5|NA|TRBD2|TRBV10-3
TGTGCTATCAGTGAAGAAAGGGGACTAGGAGAGACCCAGTACTTC
CAISEERGLGETQYF
>TRBJ2-1|NA|NA|TRBV5-1
TGCGCCAGCAGCTTGGGACTCGCCTACAATGAGCAGTTCTTC
CASSLGLAYNEQFF
>TRBJ2-1|NA|TRBD2|TRBV5-1
TGCGCCAGCAGCTTGGGAGCGGGAGCCCACAATGAGCAGTTCTTC
CASSLGAGAHNEQFF
>TRBJ2-7|few|NA|TRBV19
TGTGCCAGTAGTATTTCGCCGGGCTCCTACGAGCAGTACTTC
CASSISPGSYEQYF
>TRBJ1-2|once|TRBD1|TRBV7-8
TGTGCCAGCAGCTTAATTGGGACAGGGGTTACCTATGGCTACACCTTC
CASSLIGTGVTYGYTF
>TRBJ2-2|NA|TRBD1|TRBV5-1
TGCGCCAGCAGGACGACAGGGGGGATGGTCGGGGAGCTGTTTTTT
CASRTTGGMVGELFF
>TRBJ2-7|few|TRBD2|TRBV6-6
TGTGCCAGCGGGACTAGCGCTGACGGCGAGCAGTACTTC
CASGTSADGEQYF
>TRBJ2-7|NA|NA|TRBV15
TGTGCCACCAGCAGAGAGAACTCTTACGAGCAGTACTTC
CATSRENSYEQYF
>TRBJ2-3|NA|NA|TRBV28
TGTGCCAGCGCCACCGAGGCCCCTTCGGGTACGCAGTATTTT
CASATEAPSGTQYF
>TRBJ1-4|NA|TRBD1|TRBV28
TGTGCCAGCAGTCTTCTCGGGACAGGGGGCAGGGCAAAACTGTTTTTT
CASSLLGTGGRAKLFF
>TRBJ2-3|NA|TRBD1|TRBV19
TGTGCCAGTAGAGGACAGGGTGGTATGGATACGCAGTATTTT
CASRGQGGMDTQYF
>TRBJ1-1|NA|NA|TRBV29-1
TGCAGCGTTGACGGGCGGACAGCGAACACTGAAGCTTTCTTT
CSVDGRTANTEAFF
>TRBJ2-5|NA|NA|TRBV5-6
TGTGCCAGCAGCAGTACAGGGGTCGGGGGTGAGACCCAGTACTTC
CASSSTGVGGETQYF
>TRBJ2-2|NA|TRBD1|TRBV15
TGTGCCACCAGCGGAGACAGGGCGAACACCGGGGAGCTGTTTTTT
CATSGDRANTGELFF
>TRBJ2-7|NA|TRBD2|TRBV7-2
TGTGCCAGCAGCACCAATAGCGGGAGGTTTAACGAGCAGTACTTC
CASSTNSGRFNEQYF
>TRBJ2-7|NA|TRBD1|TRBV10-3
TGTGCCATCAGTGATAAAACGGGACAGGGAAGCGACGAGCAGTACTTC
CAISDKTGQGSDEQYF
>TRBJ2-7|few|NA|TRBV5-1
TGCGCCAGCAGCTTGACAGGCTCCTACGAGCAGTACTTC
CASSLTGSYEQYF
>TRBJ2-7|NA|NA|TRBV11-2
TGTGCCAGCGGGACTTACGAGCAGCACTTC
CASGTYEQHF
>TRBJ1-1|NA|NA|TRBV28
TGTGCCAGCAGTTTAGGGGCCATTGGGAACACTGAAGCTTTCTTT
CASSLGAIGNTEAFF
>TRBJ1-5|NA|NA|TRBV6-6
TGTGCCAGCGAACTGCAAAGCAATCAGCCCCAGCATTTT
CASELQSNQPQHF
>TRBJ2-1|few|TRBD2|TRBV5-1
TGCGCCAGCAGTAACCGACTAGCGGGAAGCTACAATGAGCAGTTCTTC
CASSNRLAGSYNEQFF